This entry lists 6 T cell receptor beta chains sequenced from one sample in a study of blood T cell repertoires in COVID-19. Only in-frame clones appear in the TCRdb table, and some are missing; sequencing was by immunoSEQ multiplex PCR. This table has some 120,000 clones, roughly nine tenths appearing once. Sequencing used peripheral blood. The receptors derive from a human donor with active COVID-19. The donor label of this sample is uncertain.

This sequence joins TRBV15 and TRBJ2-7; D may be TRBD1 (5 bases). Trimming stripped 1 base from V and 4 bases from J, with 11 bases between. This CDR3 has 14 amino acids. In germline, CDR1 is LNHNV, CDR2 YYDKDF (reference sequence). The CDR3 reads CATSRARDSYEQYF. The CDR3, as DNA: TGTGCCACCAGCAGAGCCAGGGATTCGTACGAGCAGTACTTC.

The chain carries TRBV12-5 and TRBJ2-5; possibly TRBD1 for D (5 bases). This CDR3 is 12 amino acids long. Trimming took off 6 bases at V and 2 bases at J, with 7 bases between the two ends. CDR1 is LGHNT, CDR2 FRNRAP, per germline. CDR3 nucleotides: TGTGCTAGTGGATGGACACAAGAGACCCAGTACTTC. It specifies CASGWTQETQYF.

The J gene is TRBJ2-6, the V gene TRBV19, with D possibly TRBD2 on 6 matching bases. The CDR3 sequence is 19 residues long. Trimming removed 6 bases at V and 0 bases at J, with 21 bases between. CDR1 and CDR2 (germline): LNHDA, SQIVND (reference sequence). In DNA form, the CDR3 reads TGTGCCAGTAGCCCGGGGTCGGGACTTAAATCCTCTGGGGCCAACGTCCTGACTTTC. Protein sequence: CASSPGSGLKSSGANVLTF.

This clone was recorded a few times. The rearrangement links TRBV10-2 to TRBJ2-1; no firm D call. Germline V lookup: CDR1 WSHSY, CDR2 SAAADI. The CDR3 is 14 residues long. V was cut by 1 base and J by 5 bases, with 9 bases left in between. The CDR3 protein is CASSEYRQNNEQFF. The DNA of the CDR3 is TGCGCCAGCAGTGAGTACCGTCAGAACAATGAGCAGTTCTTC.

This chain links TRBV4-3 with TRBJ2-3; the D is unclear. CDR1 is LGHNA and CDR2 is YSLEER in the germline V gene. The CDR3 totals 15 residues. V was cut by 0 bases and J by 3 bases, with 10 bases left in between. CDR3 loop: CASSQDSSPTDTQYF. As DNA, the CDR3 is TGCGCCAGCAGCCAAGATTCGAGCCCGACAGATACGCAGTATTTT.

This chain connects TRBV19 to TRBJ1-2; unclear D gene. The V gene's germline CDR1 is LNHDA and CDR2 SQIVND (reference sequence). This CDR3 comprises 14 residues. Trimming stripped 0 bases from V and 0 bases from J, with 5 bases between. The CDR3 DNA reads TGTGCCAGTAGTATAGAGGGAGCTAACTATGGCTACACCTTC. Its protein is CASSIEGANYGYTF.